This T cell receptor (beta chain) was retrieved from a study of blood T cell repertoires in COVID-19. Here immunoSEQ multiplex PCR was the method, and the copy in TCRdb shows in-frame clones only, minus some. The sample holds 200,000 to 300,000 clones, around 89% seen once. In this sample, this clone turned up once. Trimming took off 5 bases at V and 8 bases at J, with 15 bases between the two ends. CDR1 and CDR2 from the germline V gene are MNHEY and SMNVEV (reference sequence). The CDR3 consists of 14 residues. Sequences were obtained from PBMCs or T cells enriched from blood (not recorded which). The source is a man aged 35 to 55 who had recovered from COVID-19. The V gene is TRBV27, the J gene TRBJ1-4, with TRBD1 as a possible D gene (5 bases). In DNA, the CDR3 is TGTGCCAGCAGTGGCGGAGGGGTGCGAGAAAAACTGTTTTTT. Translation: CASSGGGVREKLFF.